The text below deals with one T cell receptor (beta chain). The antigen is unknown. Germline CDR1 and CDR2: KGHDR and SFDVKD. Trimming pared 2 bases from V and 3 bases from J, leaving 10 bases between. The CDR3 runs to 15 residues. The sample comes from a study of T cell repertoires in cytomegalovirus infection. Study information: HLA-B-restricted CMV epitopes that are well studied, plus recently identified HLA-C-restricted ones, were used by the study. Both CMV infection and a matching HLA type were indicated by public TCR beta signatures.

TCRdb reprocessed the reads with MiXCR, giving one entry per CDR3 protein. The sample has roughly 87,000 distinct CDR3 sequences, about 29% seen once. Findings and limits, study-wide: Cumulated frequencies of public TCR beta families served to identify carriers of CMV plus the relevant HLA.

Sample: CD8+ T cells from cultured PBMCs, taken from culture after CMV antigen stimulation. V and J are TRBV24-1 and TRBJ2-1; D might be TRBD2 (5 bases). The receptor was derived from a human donor in good health (CMV status not recorded). Some clones in this sample may be carry-over from other donors' samples. The CDR3 nucleotides read TGTGCCACCAGTGATTCCGGACGGGGCTACAATGAGCAGTTCTTC. Amino acids: CATSDSGRGYNEQFF.